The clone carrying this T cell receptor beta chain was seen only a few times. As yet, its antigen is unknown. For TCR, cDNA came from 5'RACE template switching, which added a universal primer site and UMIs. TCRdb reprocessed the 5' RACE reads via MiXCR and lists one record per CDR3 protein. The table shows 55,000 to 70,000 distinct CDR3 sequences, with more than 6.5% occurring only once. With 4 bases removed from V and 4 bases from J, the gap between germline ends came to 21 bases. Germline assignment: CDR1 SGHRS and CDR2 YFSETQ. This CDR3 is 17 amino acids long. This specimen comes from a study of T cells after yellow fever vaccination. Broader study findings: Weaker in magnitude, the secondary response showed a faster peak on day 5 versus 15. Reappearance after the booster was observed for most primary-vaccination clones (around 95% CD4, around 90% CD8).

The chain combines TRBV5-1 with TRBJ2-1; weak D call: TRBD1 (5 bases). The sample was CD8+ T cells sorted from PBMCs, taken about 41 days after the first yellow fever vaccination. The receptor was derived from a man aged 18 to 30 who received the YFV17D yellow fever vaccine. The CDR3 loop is CASSLPRVGAGYNEQFF. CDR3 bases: TGCGCCAGCAGCCTACCTCGGGTAGGGGCCGGGTACAATGAGCAGTTCTTC. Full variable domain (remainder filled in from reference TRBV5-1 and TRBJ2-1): KAGVTQTPRYLIKTRGQQVTLSCSPISGHRSVSWYQQTPGQGLQFLFEYFSETQRNKGNFPGRFSGRQFSNSRSEMNVSTLELGDSALYLCASSLPRVGAGYNEQFFGPGTRLTVL.